The TCR beta chain under discussion was sequenced for a study of blood T cell repertoires in COVID-19. The CDR3 runs to 15 residues. Germline assignment: CDR1 SGDLS and CDR2 YYNGEE. The V end was cut by 0 bases, the J end by 8 bases, with 12 bases between. Sequenced by immunoSEQ multiplex PCR; TCRdb stores in-frame clones only, minus some. The sample consists of approximately 170,000 clones, roughly 77% of them appearing once. The sample was peripheral blood. The sequence derives from a human donor in a cohort sampled during active COVID-19. The rearrangement links TRBV9 to TRBJ1-6; D remains ambiguous. The CDR3 nucleotides read TGTGCCAGCAGCGTAGGGTGGGGAGTGGATTCACCCCTCCACTTT. It codes for CASSVGWGVDSPLHF.